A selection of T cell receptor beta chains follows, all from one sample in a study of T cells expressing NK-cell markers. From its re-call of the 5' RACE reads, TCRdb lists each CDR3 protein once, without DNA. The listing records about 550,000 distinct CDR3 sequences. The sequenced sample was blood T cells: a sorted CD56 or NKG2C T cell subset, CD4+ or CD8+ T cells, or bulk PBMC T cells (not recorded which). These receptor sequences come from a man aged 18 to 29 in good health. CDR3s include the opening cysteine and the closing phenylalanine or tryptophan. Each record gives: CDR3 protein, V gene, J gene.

CASSQAGGSRDSGPKDGNTIYF	TRBV4-1	TRBJ1-3
CASSSRRIAGVNEQFF	TRBV28	TRBJ2-1
CASSSGQAVNVLTF	TRBV12-3/TRBV12-4	TRBJ2-6
CASSEQQDTGELFF	TRBV6-4	TRBJ2-2
CASSHTTGVGSGANVLTF	TRBV11-1	TRBJ2-6
CSARVATPGETQYF	TRBV20-1	TRBJ2-5
CATSRGGQGQDTQYF	TRBV15	TRBJ2-3
CASTPQPWASGDTQYF	TRBV12-3/TRBV12-4	TRBJ2-3
CASSLLRGHIHEQYF	TRBV7-9	TRBJ2-7
CASSPSHTGELFF	TRBV7-2	TRBJ2-2
CASSRVGTSGIEQFF	TRBV7-9	TRBJ2-1
CASSLVGDNYNEQFF	TRBV5-1	TRBJ2-1
CASSWGGERGNEQFF	TRBV4-1	TRBJ2-1
CASSYNRGTDTQYF	TRBV6-2/TRBV6-3	TRBJ2-3
CASGHSGRGETQYF	TRBV12-3/TRBV12-4	TRBJ2-5
CASSLEERGYGYTF	TRBV5-5	TRBJ1-2
CAARAGVITGELFF	TRBV15	TRBJ2-2
CASSLTSGTWETQYF	TRBV5-1	TRBJ2-5
CASSSRDRGPHQPQHF	TRBV12-3/TRBV12-4	TRBJ1-5
CASRAMFGAPANTGELFF	TRBV4-1	TRBJ2-2
CATSRDIPQTNEKLFF	TRBV15	TRBJ1-4
CASRPGQGFGELFF	TRBV12-3/TRBV12-4	TRBJ2-2
CASSPGTGVHEQFF	TRBV7-9	TRBJ2-1
CATRTGLNTEAFF	TRBV10-3	TRBJ1-1
CASSPDRVFGGYTF	TRBV28	TRBJ1-2
CSVETGESNQPQHF	TRBV29-1	TRBJ1-5
CSVDRIGEQYF	TRBV29-1	TRBJ2-7
CASSLGTEDYEQYF	TRBV5-5	TRBJ2-7
CASSATRGIVDTEAFF	TRBV5-4	TRBJ1-1
CSAADGRLAFNEQFF	TRBV20-1	TRBJ2-1
CSAPRFGAGRASTDTQYF	TRBV20-1	TRBJ2-3
CASSVGDRVAGELFF	TRBV9	TRBJ2-2
CSVLSGSVHEQFF	TRBV29-1	TRBJ2-1
CASSQEWASGRALYEQFF	TRBV4-3	TRBJ2-1
CASSLKRRTYEQYF	TRBV6-1	TRBJ2-7
CASSLEADSGNTIYF	TRBV7-2	TRBJ1-3
CASSLSGISSYEQYF	TRBV19	TRBJ2-7
CASSLRITSSYNEQFF	TRBV12-3/TRBV12-4	TRBJ2-1
CASTGLGYEQYF	TRBV6-5	TRBJ2-7
CSGDRGRVGSSYNEQFF	TRBV20-1	TRBJ2-1
CASSVIGQGEYEQYF	TRBV5-1	TRBJ2-7
CASSLSGLAGVTGELFF	TRBV7-9	TRBJ2-2
CATEAGPTDTQYF	TRBV6-2/TRBV6-3	TRBJ2-3
CATSEPTGGVETQYF	TRBV24-1	TRBJ2-5
CASSQGWAGGGYNEQFF	TRBV5-1	TRBJ2-1
CASSLTAAFGDTQYF	TRBV5-1	TRBJ2-3
CASSQENRGTNNEKLFF	TRBV4-2	TRBJ1-4
CASSLKSGTDTQYF	TRBV11-2	TRBJ2-3
CASSVYPDTYEQYF	TRBV9	TRBJ2-7